The 20 T cell receptor beta chains given below trace back to one sample, sequenced in a study of cytomegalovirus exposure and HLA in healthy donors. The primer mix had 60 Vbeta and 13 Jbeta primers. Some clones are missing from TCRdb's copy, which holds only in-frame ones; the method was immunoSEQ multiplex PCR. Here the sample spans roughly 180,000 clones, just over 75% being singletons. Specimen: PBMCs. The receptors derive from a man aged 18 to 35 in good health and CMV-seronegative.

The chain carries TRBV19 and TRBJ1-6; no clear D. Deletions cut 3 bases from V and 1 base from J, with 10 bases between. The V gene's germline CDR1 is LNHDA and CDR2 SQIVND (reference sequence). CDR3 length: 16 residues. The CDR3 sequence: CASSMNDMSYNSPLHF. DNA of the CDR3: TGTGCCAGTAGTATGAACGACATGTCCTATAATTCACCCCTCCACTTT.

The chain employs TRBV30 and TRBJ2-7; perhaps TRBD2 as D (5 bases). Trimming took 0 bases from V and 2 from J, leaving 20 bases between them. CDR3 size: 17 residues. CDR1 GTSNPN and CDR2 SVGIG come from the germline V gene (reference sequence). For the CDR3, the DNA is TGTGCCTGGAGTGTAAGGAGGTATAGACTAATACCCTACGAGCAGTACTTC. This codes for CAWSVRRYRLIPYEQYF.

V and J are TRBV7-9 and TRBJ1-5, with 11 bases that match TRBD1. Per germline, CDR1 SEHNR and CDR2 FQNEAQ (reference sequence). The CDR3 extends over 14 amino acids. J lost 8 bases, V lost 5 bases, and 5 bases had no gene match. CDR3 loop: CASSPDRGLKPQHF. The CDR3 DNA reads as TGTGCCAGCAGCCCGGACAGGGGGCTGAAGCCCCAGCATTTT.

Only a few counts were recorded for this clone. V and J are TRBV7-8 and TRBJ2-1, with D possibly being TRBD1 (5 bases). V was pared by 4 bases and J by 15 bases, with 13 bases between. Germline values: CDR1 SGHVS, CDR2 FQNEAQ. This CDR3 spans 11 amino acids. DNA of the CDR3: TGTGCCAGCAGCTATAGGGGATTAGGGTTCTTC. Protein: CASSYRGLGFF.

The chain links TRBV6-8 to TRBJ2-7, with 14 positions matching TRBD2. This CDR3 spans 15 amino acids. CDR1 and CDR2 from the germline V gene are MNHGY and SAAAGT. Trimming at V came to 11 bases and at J to 3 bases, leaving 9 bases not matched to a gene. CDR3 loop: CAAEGLAGESYEQYF. DNA for the CDR3: TGTGCCGCCGAGGGACTAGCGGGAGAAAGCTACGAGCAGTACTTC.

V gene TRBV10-3 combines with J gene TRBJ1-2, with D possibly matching TRBD1 (5 bases). V lost 0 bases and J 7 bases, leaving 9 bases between the germline ends. The CDR3 has 13 amino acids. CDR1 ENHRY and CDR2 SYGVKD come from the germline V gene. In DNA form, the CDR3 reads TGTGCCATCAGTGAGTCGGGGGGAGGTGGCTACACCTTC. Protein: CAISESGGGGYTF.

This clone was recorded a few times. The chain combines TRBV6-6 with TRBJ1-3; D perhaps matches TRBD1 (5 bases). Trimming cost V 6 bases and J 0 bases, with 12 bases left between them. CDR1 is MNHNY and CDR2 is SVGAGI in the germline V gene (reference sequence). CDR3 length: 15 residues. CDR3 in amino acids: CASRVGQNSGNTIYF. CDR3 sequence (DNA): TGTGCCAGCAGGGTGGGGCAAAACTCTGGAAACACCATATATTTT.

The rearrangement links TRBV6-5 to TRBJ2-3; tentatively, D is TRBD1 (6 bases). The V and J ends lost 3 bases and 4 bases respectively, with 8 bases between them. Germline V gives CDR1 MNHEY, CDR2 SVGAGI. CDR3 size: 13 residues. The CDR3 sequence is CASSYQGPDTQYF. The CDR3 DNA follows: TGTGCCAGCAGTTATCAGGGGCCAGATACGCAGTATTTT.

The J gene is TRBJ2-1, the V gene TRBV29-1, with TRBD2 matching 7 bases. Per the germline V gene, CDR1 is SQVTM and CDR2 is ANQGSEA. V gave up 6 bases and J gave up 9 bases; unmatched junction bases: 17. This CDR3 has 15 residues. The CDR3 region is CSVVTGRALGSEQFF. The CDR3 bases are TGCAGCGTGGTGACTGGGAGGGCCTTGGGGAGTGAGCAGTTCTTC.

The chain uses TRBV10-2 and TRBJ2-1; 12 bases fit TRBD2. This CDR3 spans 15 amino acids. The trim removed 8 bases at V and 9 bases at J, leaving 11 bases unmatched. CDR1 and CDR2 (germline): WSHSY, SAAADI. The DNA of the CDR3 is TGCGCCAGCGGACTACTAGCGGGGGGCGCGGGTGAGCAGTTCTTC. This sequence encodes CASGLLAGGAGEQFF.

The V and J genes are TRBV30 and TRBJ2-5; D unresolved. The CDR3 loop spans 11 amino acids. The V gene's germline CDR1 is GTSNPN and CDR2 SVGIG (reference sequence). Trimming removed 2 bases from V and 7 bases from J, with 8 bases in between. The CDR3 spells CAWSFARTQYF. The CDR3 coding sequence is TGTGCCTGGAGTTTCGCGAGGACCCAGTACTTC. Drawing the rest from reference TRBV30 and TRBJ2-5, the complete variable domain is SQTIHQWPATLVQPVGSPLSLECTVEGTSNPNLYWYRQAAGRGLQLLFYSVGIGQISSEVPQNLSASRPQDRQFILSSKKLLLSDSGFYLCAWSFARTQYFGPGTRLLVL.

This clone has only a few counts. This chain connects TRBV19 to TRBJ1-5; no reliable D call. The CDR3 spans 16 residues. V shed 3 bases and J shed 3 bases, with 15 bases lying between them. Germline CDR1 reads LNHDA; CDR2 reads SQIVND (reference sequence). The CDR3 DNA reads as TGTGCCAGTAGTATTTCAAGGGAGGGTCCCAATCAGCCCCAGCATTTT. Translating it yields CASSISREGPNQPQHF.

This chain joins TRBV2 and TRBJ2-7; 10 nucleotides line up with TRBD1. CDR3 size: 15 residues. Per the germline V gene, CDR1 is SNHLY and CDR2 is FYNNEI. V gave up 6 bases and J gave up 8 bases; unmatched junction bases: 13. CDR3 DNA: TGTGCCAGCAGAAAAACCGGGACAGGGGCTGGCAAGCAGTACTTC. It is translated as CASRKTGTGAGKQYF.

The V and J genes are TRBV9 and TRBJ2-1; 8 nucleotides line up with TRBD1. The CDR3 consists of 16 residues. V trimming: 2 bases; J trimming: 2 bases; junction bases outside the gene matches: 6. Germline CDR1 is SGDLS and CDR2 is YYNGEE. CDR3 sequence reads: CASSVPKQGAYNEQFF. In DNA, the CDR3 is TGTGCCAGCAGCGTTCCCAAACAGGGGGCCTACAATGAGCAGTTCTTC.

This clone appeared a single time. The chain joins TRBV5-4 to TRBJ1-3; D gene uncertain. Per germline, CDR1 SGHNT and CDR2 YYREEE (reference sequence). The CDR3 runs 14 residues. Trimming pared 4 bases from V and 1 base from J, leaving 9 bases between. CDR3 in amino acids: CASSPLGSGNTIYF. CDR3 nucleotides: TGTGCCAGCAGCCCCCTCGGGTCTGGAAACACCATATATTTT.

The J gene is TRBJ2-1, the V gene TRBV7-6; 10 positions agree with TRBD1. CDR3 length equals 17 residues. Trimming took 2 bases from V and 8 from J; bases not matched to a gene: 12. CDR1 is SGHVS, CDR2 FNYEAQ, per germline. CDR3 in amino acids: CASSLSGTGAARDEQFF. The DNA of the CDR3 is TGTGCCAGCAGCTTAAGTGGGACAGGGGCCGCTAGGGATGAGCAGTTCTTC. The full variable domain, rest sourced from reference TRBV7-6 and TRBJ2-1, is GAGVSQSPRYKVTKRGQDVALRCDPISGHVSLYWYRQALGQGPEFLTYFNYEAQQDKSGLPNDRFSAERPEGSISTLTIQRTEQRDSAMYRCASSLSGTGAARDEQFFGPGTRLTVL.

The gene calls are TRBV6-1 and TRBJ2-1, with TRBD2 as a possible D gene (5 bases). The CDR3 has 18 residues. Germline CDR1 and CDR2: MNHNS and SASEGT. V was shortened by 4 bases and J by 0 bases, with 19 bases between the two germline ends. The CDR3 protein is CASSGYLLRASSYNEQFF. Written as DNA, the CDR3 is TGTGCCAGCAGTGGGTACCTGCTGAGGGCGAGCTCCTACAATGAGCAGTTCTTC.

CDR3 sequence reads: CASSWTNTEAFF. In DNA form, the CDR3 reads TGTGCCAGCAGCTGGACTAACACTGAAGCTTTCTTT. V gene TRBV7-9 combines with J gene TRBJ1-1; D is unclear. Looked up from germline, CDR1 is SEHNR and CDR2 is FQNEAQ (reference sequence). The CDR3 covers 12 residues. V lost 4 bases and J 2 bases, leaving 5 bases between the germline ends.

In regard to this clone: The junction and the germline gene differ at one end; a read error may be behind it. J is TRBJ2-3 and V is TRBV7-7; TRBD2 matches 13 bases. Germline values: CDR1 SSHAT, CDR2 FNYEAQ (reference sequence). The CDR3 runs to 19 residues. The CDR3: CASSPPHGLAGVVRRTQYF. The DNA of the CDR3 is TGTGCTAGCAGCCCACCACACGGACTAGCGGGAGTGGTCCGTCGGACGCAGTATTTT.

This clone was seen more than once but under ten times. The chain links TRBV5-1 to TRBJ1-2; D remains unclear. The CDR3 consists of 13 residues. With 5 bases removed from V and 6 bases from J, the gap between germline ends came to 14 bases. From germline, CDR1 is SGHRS and CDR2 YFSETQ. The CDR3 DNA sequence: TGCGCCAGCAGAACCGGAGAGGGCGATGGCTACACCTTC. Its protein is CASRTGEGDGYTF.